This is a list of T cell receptor beta chains from one sample in a study of T cell responses to AZD1222 COVID-19 vaccine. The table came from immunoSEQ multiplex PCR; TCRdb's copy has only in-frame clones and leaves some out. This sample has 99,000 or so clones, with about 89% found just once. The material sequenced was peripheral blood, taken 28 days after the second dose of the MenACWY control vaccine. These TCRs come from an adult who received the MenACWY meningococcal vaccine as a control. Each CDR3 is given with its conserved first and last residue. The D gene is left open where the match is weak. Part of the rows lack a size; the others show once, few, many or a class for expanded clones.

D	size	V	J	DNA	CDR3
.	.	TRBV5-6	TRBJ1-1	TGTGCCAGCAGCTTGAGATTAGGGGGCACTGAAGCTTTCTTT	CASSLRLGGTEAFF
TRBD1	.	TRBV19	TRBJ1-1	TGTGCCGCACGGGGACAGGTGAACACTGAAGCTTTCTTT	CAARGQVNTEAFF
TRBD2	.	TRBV4-2	TRBJ2-5	TGTGCCAGCAGCCAAGATCTCGGGCTAGCGGGATACCAAGAGACCCAGTACTTC	CASSQDLGLAGYQETQYF
TRBD1	.	TRBV27	TRBJ2-2	TGTGCCAGCAGTTCCGACAGGGGTTGGACCGGGGAGCTGTTTTTT	CASSSDRGWTGELFF
TRBD1	.	TRBV4-2	TRBJ1-2	TGTGCCAGCAGCCAGGATAGGACAGGGGGGTATGGCTACACCTTC	CASSQDRTGGYGYTF
TRBD1	.	TRBV7-2	TRBJ1-5	TGTGCCAGCAGCTTAGGGGACAGGGGGCGAGGTCAGCCCCAGCATTTT	CASSLGDRGRGQPQHF
.	.	TRBV18	TRBJ2-3	TGTGCCAGCTCACCAGGAGCAGGTCGAGATACGCAGTATTTT	CASSPGAGRDTQYF
.	.	TRBV18	TRBJ1-1	TGTGCCAGCTCATCACAAGTCCGGGACCGAGGCTCTGAAGCTTTCTTT	CASSSQVRDRGSEAFF
.	.	TRBV6-5	TRBJ1-6	TGTGCCAGCAGTTCAGGGGCAAACCATAATTCACCCCTCCACTTT	CASSSGANHNSPLHF
.	.	TRBV3-1/TRBV3-2	TRBJ2-7	TGTGCCAGCAGCCGGATCTTGGACAGCTACGAGCAGTACTTC	CASSRILDSYEQYF
.	.	TRBV4-3	TRBJ1-1	TGCGCCAGCAGCCAAGTCCTCAGGGGGAACACTGAAGCTTTCTTT	CASSQVLRGNTEAFF
.	.	TRBV28	TRBJ1-1	TGTGCCAGCAGTTTAGGTCGGCAAGCTTTCTTT	CASSLGRQAFF
.	.	TRBV27	TRBJ2-1	TGTGCCAGCAGTTTATTATGGTACAATGAGCAGTTCTTC	CASSLLWYNEQFF
.	.	TRBV15	TRBJ1-2	TGTGCCACCAGCGCAGGGCCCAATTCAAACTATGGCTACACCTTC	CATSAGPNSNYGYTF
.	.	TRBV9	TRBJ1-1	TGTGCCAGCAGCGTAGGTCGGGGGGCCGCTTTGAGCACTGAAGCTTTCTTT	CASSVGRGAALSTEAFF
TRBD2	.	TRBV6-5	TRBJ2-7	TGTGCCAGCAGCTACCAAAGCGGGGGGGCCCACGAGCAGTACTTC	CASSYQSGGAHEQYF
.	once	TRBV9	TRBJ1-1	TGTGCCAGCAGCGTAGGGGGGAGATCTGAAGCTTTCTTT	CASSVGGRSEAFF
.	.	TRBV7-8	TRBJ1-5	TGTGCCAGCAGCTTAGCTGTTAGTGTGGGTGGGAATCAGCCCCAGCATTTT	CASSLAVSVGGNQPQHF
.	.	TRBV7-2	TRBJ1-5	TGTGCCAGCAGCTTAGCACCAGCGGCGCAGCCCCAGCATTTT	CASSLAPAAQPQHF
.	once	TRBV28	TRBJ2-7	TGTGCCAGCAGTTTAGACCCCGGGACAACCTACGAGCAGTACTTC	CASSLDPGTTYEQYF
.	.	TRBV4-3	TRBJ2-7	TGCGCCAGCAGCCAAGATTGGGACACAACCTACGAGCAGTACTTC	CASSQDWDTTYEQYF
.	.	TRBV19	TRBJ2-7	TGTGCCAGTAGTATGGGGGGCTATAATTACGAGCAGTACTTC	CASSMGGYNYEQYF
.	once	TRBV9	TRBJ2-1	TGTGCCAGCAGCGGGGATGGGTTAGGCTACAATGAGCAGTTCTTC	CASSGDGLGYNEQFF
.	once	TRBV5-1	TRBJ1-1	TGCGCCAGCAGCTTGGAGGTAGGCAGCCTGAACACTGAAGCTTTCTTT	CASSLEVGSLNTEAFF
TRBD1	.	TRBV6-5	TRBJ2-1	TGTGCCAGCAGTTACGGGCAGGGGGTGAACAATGAGCAGTTCTTC	CASSYGQGVNNEQFF
.	.	TRBV11-2	TRBJ1-2	TGTGCCAGCAGCTACAGGGAGGAGAATGGCTACACCTTC	CASSYREENGYTF
.	.	TRBV4-1	TRBJ1-1	TGCGCCAGCAGCCAAGGAACGGACCAAATGAACACTGAAGCTTTCTTT	CASSQGTDQMNTEAFF
.	.	TRBV10-3	TRBJ2-3	TGTGCCATCAGTGGCGAGACTAGCACAGATACGCAGTATTTT	CAISGETSTDTQYF
TRBD1	.	TRBV4-3	TRBJ2-3	TGCGCCAGCAGCCAGGGACAGGAGCAGTATTTT	CASSQGQEQYF
.	.	TRBV19	TRBJ1-1	TGTGCCAGTAGTATAGGGTCCTGGGGCCCGAACACTGAAGCTTTCTTT	CASSIGSWGPNTEAFF
.	.	TRBV30	TRBJ1-1	TGTGCCTGGAGTGTACGAAACACTGAAGCTTTCTTT	CAWSVRNTEAFF
.	.	TRBV15	TRBJ2-4	TGTGCCACCAGCCCGAGGCGGGCAGAAGGCATTCAGTACTTC	CATSPRRAEGIQYF
.	.	TRBV5-4	TRBJ1-6	TGTGCCAGCAGCTTACACCCAAATAATTCACCCCTCCACTTT	CASSLHPNNSPLHF
.	.	TRBV24-1	TRBJ2-5	TGTGCCACCAGTGATGGGCGGACCCAGTACTTC	CATSDGRTQYF
.	.	TRBV7-9	TRBJ2-1	TGTGCCAGCAGCGCCCAGGGGCCTAACTCCTACAATGAGCAGTTCTTC	CASSAQGPNSYNEQFF
.	.	TRBV19	TRBJ1-6	TGTGCCAGTAGCCCCCCCGGGGGTCGGGGTTCACCCCTCCACTTT	CASSPPGGRGSPLHF
TRBD1	.	TRBV5-4	TRBJ1-4	TGTGCCAGCAGCCCTACAGGGGCCGGTGGGGAAAAACTGTTTTTT	CASSPTGAGGEKLFF
TRBD1	.	TRBV5-4	TRBJ2-3	TGTGCCAGCAGCTCGAAAAAGGACAGGGGCCCAGATACGCAGTATTTT	CASSSKKDRGPDTQYF
.	.	TRBV5-5	TRBJ1-1	TGTGCCAGCAGCTCCCGGGGGGGGAACACTGAAGCTTTCTTT	CASSSRGGNTEAFF
.	.	TRBV4-1	TRBJ1-1	TGCGCCAGCAGCCTCTCCTACGAGGGAGGAACTGAAGCTTTCTTT	CASSLSYEGGTEAFF
.	.	TRBV19	TRBJ1-1	TGTGCCAGTAGTATGTATCAGGGGAAGAACACTGAAGCTTTCTTT	CASSMYQGKNTEAFF
TRBD1	.	TRBV5-1	TRBJ2-3	TGCGCCAGCAGCTTGGAAGGGTACAGGGGGTCGACGACTACAGATACGCAGTATTTT	CASSLEGYRGSTTTDTQYF
TRBD1	.	TRBV18	TRBJ2-2	TGTGCCAGTAGCCGGGACAGGACGAACACCGGGGAGCTGTTTTTT	CASSRDRTNTGELFF
.	.	TRBV19	TRBJ1-3	TGTGCCAGTAGTCTCAGGGGTGGTGGAAACACCATATATTTT	CASSLRGGGNTIYF
.	.	TRBV5-1	TRBJ2-7	TGCGCCAGCAGCTTCGACCCCCGGTCCGCCTACGAGCAGTACTTC	CASSFDPRSAYEQYF
TRBD1	.	TRBV29-1	TRBJ2-7	TGCAGCGCAACGGGACAGGCGACCTACGAGCAGTACTTC	CSATGQATYEQYF
.	.	TRBV7-9	TRBJ1-1	TGTGCCAGCAGCCAAACACGGGTAGTGAGTGGGAACACTGAAGCTTTCTTT	CASSQTRVVSGNTEAFF
TRBD1	.	TRBV29-1	TRBJ2-5	TGCAGCGCCCTGGGTCAGGGGGCGGAGACCCAGTACTTC	CSALGQGAETQYF